Included here is one T cell receptor (beta chain) sequence, with context. Its specificity is not known. The data originate from a study of T cells in localized non-small cell lung cancer. Using immunoSEQ multiplex PCR, the repertoire was profiled, and TCRdb retains in-frame clones only, with some absent. The data contain tens of thousands of clones, roughly 91% of them singletons. Findings and caveats of the study: Without multi-region sequencing, intratumor heterogeneity could not be excluded. Adjacent lung tissue had a median around 57 of the top 100 clones found in the tumor. Elevated circulating T cell density in blood was associated with longer overall survival. Tumor trailed uninvolved adjacent lung in T cell clonality, which peaked there.

CDR1 is SGHTA and CDR2 is FQGNSA in the germline V gene. CDR3 length: 13 residues. J gave up 4 bases and V 2 bases, and 1 base lay outside the gene matches. The genes are TRBV7-2 and TRBJ1-1; 7 nucleotides agree with TRBD1. The source is a woman between 35 and 75 years old with stage I squamous cell lung carcinoma. Sequenced material: peripheral blood, taken before any cancer treatment. The DNA for the CDR3 is TGTGCCAGCAGCTTAAGACAGGGCACTGAAGCTTTCTTT. Translated: CASSLRQGTEAFF.